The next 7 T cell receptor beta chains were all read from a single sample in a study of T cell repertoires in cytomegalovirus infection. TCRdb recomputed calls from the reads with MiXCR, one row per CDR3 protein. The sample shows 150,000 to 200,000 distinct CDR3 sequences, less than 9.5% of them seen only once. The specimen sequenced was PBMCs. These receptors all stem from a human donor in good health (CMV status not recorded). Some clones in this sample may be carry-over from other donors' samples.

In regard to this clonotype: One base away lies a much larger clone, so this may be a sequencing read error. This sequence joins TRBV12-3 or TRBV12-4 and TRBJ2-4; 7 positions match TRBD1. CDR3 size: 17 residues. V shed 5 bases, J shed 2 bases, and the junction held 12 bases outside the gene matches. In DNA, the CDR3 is TGTGCCAGCAGTCCCGGGACAGCTGCTCTGACCAAAAACATTCAGTACTTC. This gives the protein CASSPGTAALTKNIQYF.

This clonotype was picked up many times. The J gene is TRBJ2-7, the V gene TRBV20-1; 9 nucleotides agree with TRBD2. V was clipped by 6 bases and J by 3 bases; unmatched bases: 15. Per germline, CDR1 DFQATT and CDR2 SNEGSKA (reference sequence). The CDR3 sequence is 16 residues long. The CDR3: CSAPALAGDQVYEQYF. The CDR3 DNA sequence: TGCAGTGCCCCCGCCTTAGCGGGAGATCAAGTCTACGAGCAGTACTTC.

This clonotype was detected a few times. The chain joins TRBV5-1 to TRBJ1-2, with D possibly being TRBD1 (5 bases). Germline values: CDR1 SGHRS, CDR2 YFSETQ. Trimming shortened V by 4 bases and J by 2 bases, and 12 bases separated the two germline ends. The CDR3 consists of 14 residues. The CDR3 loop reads CASSPEGRNYGYTF. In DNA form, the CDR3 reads TGCGCCAGCAGCCCGGAGGGGAGGAACTATGGCTACACCTTC.

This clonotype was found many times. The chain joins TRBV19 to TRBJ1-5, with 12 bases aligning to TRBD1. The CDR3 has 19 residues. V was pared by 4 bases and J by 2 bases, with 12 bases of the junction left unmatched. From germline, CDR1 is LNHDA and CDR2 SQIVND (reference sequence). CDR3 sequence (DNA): TGTGCCAGTAGTAACCAACCGGGACAGGGGGCGATTGGCAATCAGCCCCAGCATTTT. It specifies CASSNQPGQGAIGNQPQHF.

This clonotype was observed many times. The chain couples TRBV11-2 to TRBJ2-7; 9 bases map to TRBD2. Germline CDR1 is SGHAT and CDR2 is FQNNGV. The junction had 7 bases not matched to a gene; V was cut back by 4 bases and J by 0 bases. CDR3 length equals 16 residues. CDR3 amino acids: CASSSLAGLSSYEQYF. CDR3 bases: TGTGCCAGCAGCTCCCTAGCGGGGCTAAGCTCCTACGAGCAGTACTTC.

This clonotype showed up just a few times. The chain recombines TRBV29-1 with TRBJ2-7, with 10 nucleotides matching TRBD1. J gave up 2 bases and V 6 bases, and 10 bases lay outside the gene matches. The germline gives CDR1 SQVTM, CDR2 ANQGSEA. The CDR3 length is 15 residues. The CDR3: CSVEQKGTGAYEQYF. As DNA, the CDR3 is TGCAGCGTCGAGCAAAAAGGGACAGGGGCCTACGAGCAGTACTTC.

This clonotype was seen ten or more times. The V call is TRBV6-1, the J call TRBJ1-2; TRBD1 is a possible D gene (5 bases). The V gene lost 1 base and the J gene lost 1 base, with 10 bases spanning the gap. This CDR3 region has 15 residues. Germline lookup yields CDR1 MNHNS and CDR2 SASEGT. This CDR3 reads CASSEGTGFNYGYTF. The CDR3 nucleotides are TGTGCCAGCAGTGAAGGCACAGGTTTTAACTATGGCTACACCTTC.